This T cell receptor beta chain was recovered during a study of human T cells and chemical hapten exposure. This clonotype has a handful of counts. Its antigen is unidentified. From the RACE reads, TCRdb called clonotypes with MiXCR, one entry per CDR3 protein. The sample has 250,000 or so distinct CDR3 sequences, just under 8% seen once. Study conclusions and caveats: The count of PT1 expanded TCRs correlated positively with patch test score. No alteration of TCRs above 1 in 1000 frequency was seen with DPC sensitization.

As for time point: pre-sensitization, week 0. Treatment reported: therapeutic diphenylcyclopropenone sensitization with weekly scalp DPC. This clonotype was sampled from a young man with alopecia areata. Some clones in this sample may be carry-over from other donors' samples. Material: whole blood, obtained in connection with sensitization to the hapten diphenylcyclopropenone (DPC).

The CDR3 spells CASRGGAMNTEAFF. The CDR3 DNA reads TGTGCCAGCAGGGGGGGTGCCATGAACACTGAAGCTTTCTTT. The V gene is TRBV7-2, the J gene TRBJ1-1; D may be TRBD1 (5 bases). Germline loops: CDR1 SGHTA, CDR2 FQGNSA. The CDR3 totals 14 residues. The V end lost 6 bases, the J end lost 0 bases, and 11 bases lay between the germline ends. Using reference TRBV7-2 and TRBJ1-1 for the parts outside the CDR3, the full variable domain is GAGVSQSPSNKVTEKGKDVELRCDPISGHTALYWYRQSLGQGLEFLIYFQGNSAPDKSGLPSDRFSAERTGGSVSTLTIQRTQQEDSAVYLCASRGGAMNTEAFFGQGTRLTVV.